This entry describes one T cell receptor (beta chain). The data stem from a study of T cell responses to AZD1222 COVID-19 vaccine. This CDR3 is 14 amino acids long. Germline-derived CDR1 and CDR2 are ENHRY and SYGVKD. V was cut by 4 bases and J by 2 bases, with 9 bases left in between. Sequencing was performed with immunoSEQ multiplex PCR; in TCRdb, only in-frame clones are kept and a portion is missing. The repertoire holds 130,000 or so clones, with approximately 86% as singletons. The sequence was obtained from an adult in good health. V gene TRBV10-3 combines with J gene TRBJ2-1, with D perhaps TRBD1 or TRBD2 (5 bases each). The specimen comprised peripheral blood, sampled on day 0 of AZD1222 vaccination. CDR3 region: CAISATGPYNEQFF. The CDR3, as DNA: TGTGCCATCAGTGCTACGGGGCCCTACAATGAGCAGTTCTTC.